This TCR beta chain was retrieved from a study of neurological immune-mediated disorders. TCRdb called the 5' RACE reads again in MiXCR, with one record for every CDR3 protein. The sample lists some 68,000 distinct CDR3 sequences, roughly an eighth occurring once. The time point here: longitudinal time-point 1 (baseline). The CDR3 is 15 amino acids. The germline gives CDR1 SGHVS, CDR2 FQNEAQ. V was cut by 5 bases and J by 1 base, with 12 bases left in between. The clonotype comes from a female donor with HTLV-1-associated myelopathy (HAM/TSP). The chain has TRBV7-8 and TRBJ1-5, with TRBD1 as a possible D gene (5 bases). Material: PBMCs. CDR3 nucleotides: TGTGCCAGCAGCCAAGGGGTTTTAAGCAATCAGCCCCAGCATTTT. This codes for CASSQGVLSNQPQHF. The full variable domain, with the rest looked up from reference TRBV7-8 and TRBJ1-5, is GAGVSQSPRYKVAKRGQDVALRCDPISGHVSLFWYQQALGQGPEFLTYFQNEAQLDKSGLPSDRFFAERPEGSVSTLKIQRTQQEDSAVYLCASSQGVLSNQPQHFGDGTRLSIL.